This is a list of T cell receptor beta chains from one sample in a study of blood T cell repertoires in COVID-19. The assay was immunoSEQ multiplex PCR, and TCRdb's table has in-frame clones only and misses some. This sample carries a few hundred thousand clones, roughly 83% of them seen once, and the ten largest clones take over 9%. The sample consisted of peripheral blood. The receptors were gathered from a man older than 75 with acute or convalescent COVID-19. The CDR3 runs from the conserved cysteine through the conserved F or W. Each record gives: V gene, J gene, D gene, clone size, CDR3 protein, CDR3 DNA. The D gene is left open where the match is weak. Clone size is not always given. Where it is, it says once, few, many or a class for expanded clones.

v_gene: TRBV3-1/TRBV3-2; j_gene: TRBJ1-1; d_gene: NA; abundance: NA; CDR3aa: CASSHLTNTEAFF; CDR3nt: TGTGCCAGCAGCCACCTGACAAACACTGAAGCTTTCTTT
v_gene: TRBV11-3; j_gene: TRBJ1-2; d_gene: NA; abundance: NA; CDR3aa: CASSFRTEMRAVCNYGYTF; CDR3nt: TGTGCCAGCAGCTTCCGAACAGAGATGAGGGCCGTATGTAACTATGGCTACACCTTC
v_gene: TRBV11-3; j_gene: TRBJ2-7; d_gene: NA; abundance: once; CDR3aa: CASARDFGYEQYF; CDR3nt: TGTGCCAGCGCTCGAGACTTTGGGTACGAGCAGTACTTC
v_gene: TRBV5-4; j_gene: TRBJ1-2; d_gene: TRBD1; abundance: NA; CDR3aa: CASSIPGQGVHTF; CDR3nt: TGTGCCAGCAGTATCCCGGGACAGGGTGTGCACACCTTC
v_gene: TRBV28; j_gene: TRBJ1-2; d_gene: NA; abundance: NA; CDR3aa: CASSLVGLSYGYTF; CDR3nt: TGTGCCAGCAGTTTGGTGGGCCTGAGCTATGGCTACACCTTC
v_gene: TRBV6-5; j_gene: TRBJ1-6; d_gene: NA; abundance: NA; CDR3aa: CASKIRSGSNSPLHF; CDR3nt: TGTGCCAGCAAGATACGGTCCGGGAGTAATTCACCCCTCCACTTT
v_gene: TRBV7-7; j_gene: TRBJ2-1; d_gene: NA; abundance: NA; CDR3aa: CASSQLENNEQFF; CDR3nt: TGTGCTAGCAGCCAGCTAGAAAACAATGAGCAGTTCTTC
v_gene: TRBV7-2; j_gene: TRBJ2-3; d_gene: TRBD2; abundance: NA; CDR3aa: CASSSGTSGVTDTQYF; CDR3nt: TGTGCCAGCAGCTCCGGGACTAGCGGGGTCACAGATACGCAGTATTTT
v_gene: TRBV28; j_gene: TRBJ2-7; d_gene: NA; abundance: NA; CDR3aa: CASSPSWSSYEQYF; CDR3nt: TGTGCCAGCAGCCCCTCCTGGAGCTCCTACGAGCAGTACTTC
v_gene: TRBV5-1; j_gene: TRBJ1-1; d_gene: NA; abundance: NA; CDR3aa: CASSFGENTEAFF; CDR3nt: TGCGCCAGCAGCTTTGGAGAGAACACTGAAGCTTTCTTT
v_gene: TRBV7-2; j_gene: TRBJ1-1; d_gene: NA; abundance: once; CDR3aa: CASLLFAEAFF; CDR3nt: TGTGCCAGCCTTCTATTCGCGGAAGCTTTCTTT
v_gene: TRBV6-5; j_gene: TRBJ1-3; d_gene: NA; abundance: few; CDR3aa: CASSSRPQANTIYF; CDR3nt: TGTGCCAGCAGTTCACGGCCTCAGGCAAACACCATATATTTT
v_gene: TRBV18; j_gene: TRBJ1-5; d_gene: TRBD1; abundance: NA; CDR3aa: CASSPLPTTGGNQPQHF; CDR3nt: TGTGCCAGCTCACCCCTACCGACTACAGGGGGCAATCAGCCCCAGCATTTT
v_gene: TRBV14; j_gene: TRBJ2-1; d_gene: NA; abundance: NA; CDR3aa: CASSQVRGNEQFF; CDR3nt: TGTGCCAGCAGCCAAGTTCGGGGCAATGAGCAGTTCTTC
v_gene: TRBV11-2; j_gene: TRBJ2-1; d_gene: NA; abundance: NA; CDR3aa: CASSLSAAKQFF; CDR3nt: TGTGCCAGCAGCTTATCGGCGGCTAAGCAGTTCTTC
v_gene: TRBV10-1; j_gene: TRBJ1-5; d_gene: NA; abundance: NA; CDR3aa: CATAKNSNQPQHF; CDR3nt: TGCGCCACCGCGAAGAATAGCAATCAGCCCCAGCATTTT
v_gene: TRBV6-5; j_gene: TRBJ1-1; d_gene: NA; abundance: few; CDR3aa: CASKRGNAEAFF; CDR3nt: TGTGCCAGCAAAAGGGGGAACGCTGAAGCTTTCTTT
v_gene: TRBV12-3/TRBV12-4; j_gene: TRBJ1-5; d_gene: NA; abundance: NA; CDR3aa: CASRRTEGQPQHF; CDR3nt: TGTGCCAGCAGACGGACAGAAGGTCAGCCCCAGCATTTT
v_gene: TRBV6-2/TRBV6-3; j_gene: TRBJ1-1; d_gene: TRBD1; abundance: once; CDR3aa: CASSQIQGATEAFF; CDR3nt: TGTGCCAGCAGTCAAATTCAGGGGGCTACTGAAGCTTTCTTT
v_gene: TRBV19; j_gene: TRBJ2-2; d_gene: NA; abundance: NA; CDR3aa: CASIRAQAGELFF; CDR3nt: TGTGCCAGTATCAGGGCCCAGGCCGGGGAGCTGTTTTTT
v_gene: TRBV28; j_gene: TRBJ1-3; d_gene: NA; abundance: NA; CDR3aa: CASSLTGPAGNTIYF; CDR3nt: TGTGCCAGCAGCTTGACAGGCCCGGCTGGAAACACCATATATTTT
v_gene: TRBV6-5; j_gene: TRBJ1-4; d_gene: TRBD1; abundance: NA; CDR3aa: CASTGTGINEKLFF; CDR3nt: TGTGCCAGCACCGGGACAGGGATTAATGAAAAACTGTTTTTT
v_gene: TRBV2; j_gene: TRBJ1-4; d_gene: NA; abundance: few; CDR3aa: CASNGGATNEKLFF; CDR3nt: TGTGCCAGCAACGGGGGGGCAACTAATGAAAAACTGTTTTTT
v_gene: TRBV7-9; j_gene: TRBJ1-2; d_gene: TRBD1; abundance: NA; CDR3aa: CASSSGQGNYGYTF; CDR3nt: TGTGCCAGCAGCTCCGGACAGGGAAACTATGGCTACACCTTC
v_gene: TRBV28; j_gene: TRBJ2-7; d_gene: NA; abundance: NA; CDR3aa: CASSMGRDYLEQYF; CDR3nt: TGTGCCAGCTCTATGGGCCGGGATTACCTCGAGCAGTACTTC
v_gene: TRBV18; j_gene: TRBJ2-5; d_gene: TRBD1; abundance: NA; CDR3aa: CASSPSGQGLLGQETQYF; CDR3nt: TGTGCCAGCTCACCTTCCGGACAGGGGTTGTTGGGCCAAGAGACCCAGTACTTC
v_gene: TRBV2; j_gene: TRBJ2-5; d_gene: NA; abundance: NA; CDR3aa: CASRRELQETQYF; CDR3nt: TGTGCCAGCAGGAGGGAGCTACAAGAGACCCAGTACTTC
v_gene: TRBV5-1; j_gene: TRBJ2-7; d_gene: NA; abundance: once; CDR3aa: CASSLYDSREQYF; CDR3nt: TGCGCCAGCAGCTTGTACGACTCTAGGGAGCAGTACTTC
v_gene: TRBV5-1; j_gene: TRBJ1-6; d_gene: NA; abundance: NA; CDR3aa: CASSSGRVGYNSPLHF; CDR3nt: TGCGCCAGCAGCTCAGGCAGGGTTGGCTATAATTCACCCCTCCACTTT
v_gene: TRBV7-2; j_gene: TRBJ2-1; d_gene: TRBD2; abundance: NA; CDR3aa: CASSPGKGRGDDNEQFF; CDR3nt: TGTGCCAGCAGCCCCGGGAAGGGGCGGGGGGATGACAATGAGCAGTTCTTC
v_gene: TRBV18; j_gene: TRBJ2-3; d_gene: TRBD2; abundance: NA; CDR3aa: CASSPGLAGTRTDTQYF; CDR3nt: TGTGCCAGCTCACCGGGACTAGCGGGGACCCGCACAGATACGCAGTATTTT
v_gene: TRBV25-1; j_gene: TRBJ1-4; d_gene: NA; abundance: NA; CDR3aa: CASSEQGLSEKLFF; CDR3nt: TGTGCCAGCAGTGAGCAGGGCCTTTCTGAAAAACTGTTTTTT
v_gene: TRBV28; j_gene: TRBJ2-5; d_gene: TRBD2; abundance: NA; CDR3aa: CASSPSGLAGGPVETQYF; CDR3nt: TGTGCCAGCAGTCCTTCGGGACTAGCGGGAGGGCCGGTAGAGACCCAGTACTTC
v_gene: TRBV4-3; j_gene: TRBJ2-7; d_gene: NA; abundance: NA; CDR3aa: CASALSGVGGHEQYF; CDR3nt: TGCGCCAGCGCATTATCCGGGGTAGGGGGACACGAGCAGTACTTC
v_gene: TRBV7-6; j_gene: TRBJ1-1; d_gene: TRBD1; abundance: NA; CDR3aa: CASSPTGVWGTEAFF; CDR3nt: TGTGCCAGCAGCCCCACAGGGGTGTGGGGTACTGAAGCTTTCTTT
v_gene: TRBV28; j_gene: TRBJ1-3; d_gene: NA; abundance: NA; CDR3aa: CASRGASANGNTIYF; CDR3nt: TGTGCCAGCAGGGGGGCCTCGGCCAACGGAAACACCATATATTTT
v_gene: TRBV5-1; j_gene: TRBJ2-1; d_gene: TRBD2; abundance: NA; CDR3aa: CASSLAIRSRLAGESSYNEQFF; CDR3nt: TGCGCCAGCAGCTTGGCCATTAGGTCGAGACTAGCGGGCGAAAGCTCCTACAATGAGCAGTTCTTC